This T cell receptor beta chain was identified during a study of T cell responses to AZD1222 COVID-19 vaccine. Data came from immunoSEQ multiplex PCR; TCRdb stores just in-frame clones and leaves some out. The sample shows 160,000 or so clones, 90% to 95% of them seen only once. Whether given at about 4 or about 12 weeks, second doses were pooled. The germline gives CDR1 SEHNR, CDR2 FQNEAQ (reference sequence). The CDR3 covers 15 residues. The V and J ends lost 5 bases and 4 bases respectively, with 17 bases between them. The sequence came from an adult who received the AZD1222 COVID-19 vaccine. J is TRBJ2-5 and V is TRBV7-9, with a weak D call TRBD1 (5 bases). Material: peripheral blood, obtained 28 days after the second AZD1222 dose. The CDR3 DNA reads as TGTGCCAGCAGCGACTCCAGGGTCCATGTAGAGACCCAGTACTTC. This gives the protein CASSDSRVHVETQYF.